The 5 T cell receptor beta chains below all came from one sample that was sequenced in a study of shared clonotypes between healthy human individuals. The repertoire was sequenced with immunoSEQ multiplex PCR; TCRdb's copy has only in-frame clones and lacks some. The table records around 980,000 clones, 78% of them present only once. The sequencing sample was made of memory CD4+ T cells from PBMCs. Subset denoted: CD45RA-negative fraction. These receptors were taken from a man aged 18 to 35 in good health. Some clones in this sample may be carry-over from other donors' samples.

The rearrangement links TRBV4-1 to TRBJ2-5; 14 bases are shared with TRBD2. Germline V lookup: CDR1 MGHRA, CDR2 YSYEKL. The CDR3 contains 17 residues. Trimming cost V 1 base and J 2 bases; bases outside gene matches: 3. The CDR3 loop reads CASSQGLAGGQQETQYF. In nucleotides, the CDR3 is TGCGCCAGCAGCCAAGGACTAGCGGGAGGGCAACAAGAGACCCAGTACTTC.

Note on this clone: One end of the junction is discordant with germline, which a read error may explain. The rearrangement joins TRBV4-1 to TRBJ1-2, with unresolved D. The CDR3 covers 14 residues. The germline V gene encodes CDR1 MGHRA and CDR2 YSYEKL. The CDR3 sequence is CVSSQVQPLYGYTF. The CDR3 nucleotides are TGCGTCAGCAGCCAAGTGCAGCCCCTCTATGGCTACACCTTC.

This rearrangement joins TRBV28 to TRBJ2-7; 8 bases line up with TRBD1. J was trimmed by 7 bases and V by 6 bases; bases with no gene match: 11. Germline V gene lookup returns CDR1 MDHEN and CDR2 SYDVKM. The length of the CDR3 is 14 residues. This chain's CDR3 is CASRPGQDYAEQYF. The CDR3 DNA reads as TGTGCCAGCAGGCCGGGACAGGATTACGCAGAGCAGTACTTC.

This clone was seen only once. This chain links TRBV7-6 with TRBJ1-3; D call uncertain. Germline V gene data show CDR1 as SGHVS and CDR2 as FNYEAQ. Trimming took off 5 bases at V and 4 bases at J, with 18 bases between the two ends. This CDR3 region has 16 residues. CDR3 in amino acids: CASSAQPGNMGNTIYF. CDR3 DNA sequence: TGTGCCAGCAGCGCACAACCGGGGAACATGGGAAACACCATATATTTT.

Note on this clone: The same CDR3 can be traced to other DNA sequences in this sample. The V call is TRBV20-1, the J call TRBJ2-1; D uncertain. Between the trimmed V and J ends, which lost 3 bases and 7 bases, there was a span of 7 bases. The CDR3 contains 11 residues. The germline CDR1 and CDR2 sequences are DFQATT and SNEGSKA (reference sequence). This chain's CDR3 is CSASSRNEQFF. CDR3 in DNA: TGCAGTGCTAGTTCGCGTAATGAGCAGTTCTTC.